Included here is one T cell receptor (beta chain) sequence, with context. Using its own MiXCR run on the 5' RACE reads, TCRdb lists one record per CDR3 protein. This table holds 150,000 to 200,000 distinct CDR3 sequences, about 6% found once. The record originates from a study of T cells after yellow fever vaccination. Per the germline V gene, CDR1 is LGHNA and CDR2 is YSLEER. Trimming took 4 bases from V and 10 from J, leaving 8 bases between them. This CDR3 is built from 12 residues. The V and J genes are TRBV4-3 and TRBJ1-6; D remains ambiguous. This TCR derives from a man aged 18 to 29 who received the YFV17D yellow fever vaccine. The source was CD4+ T cells sorted from PBMCs, collected on the day of the first yellow fever vaccination. The CDR3, as DNA: TGCGCCAGCAGCCGCCCTCAATCACCCCTCCACTTT. Translated, it gives CASSRPQSPLHF.